The present TCR beta chain was sequenced within a study of blood T cells in healthy people across ages. Turning to the study itself: Every two T cells gave about one barcoded beta molecule via template switching.

Whole-study findings and limits: While age rose, TCR beta diversity per million T cells dropped in a roughly linear way.

V lost 2 bases and J lost 12, with 11 bases in between. CDR3 size: 12 residues. Points on this clonotype: Its specificity is unknown.

Per sample, extraction of total RNA gave at least 5 micrograms in every case. Combining a sample-barcoded 5' primer with a J-beta primer mix, a second PCR ran for roughly 7 to 11 cycles. Each cDNA molecule was tagged by a template-switch adaptor that had 12 random nucleotides. MiXCR, applied by TCRdb to the 5' RACE reads, yields one record per CDR3 protein. Of 1.5 million or so distinct CDR3 sequences in the sample, approximately 38% were seen once. The TCR sequence derives from a woman under 30 in good health. Sequenced sample: blood. This chain joins TRBV12-3 or TRBV12-4 and TRBJ2-1; no clear D. The CDR3 DNA sequence: TGTGCCAGCAGTTTATTGGCTTTTGGGCAGTTCTTC. Protein product: CASSLLAFGQFF.